Each of the 15 T cell receptor beta chains below was sequenced from the same sample in a study of HIV-infected patients and healthy controls (TCRdb year 2014). Library preparation was by 5' RACE. For sequencing, an Illumina MiSeq was employed. Approximately 0.5 ug RNA was reverse transcribed with SuperScript III using primers against the alpha and beta constant regions. Alpha and beta chain libraries were generated separately via chain-specific third strand synthesis with multiplexing indices. Starting from the raw public reads, TCRdb applied fastp trimming at Q25, assembled clones with MiXCR and retained in-frame beta chains. Merged by CDR3 protein, the rows form single entries marked with the most common genes and DNA. In this sample the table shows some 9,300 distinct CDR3 sequences, under 6% of which occur a single time. 6.5% to 8.5% of the sample goes to the ten largest clones. Whole blood was used without fractionating the cells, so the repertoire represented all peripheral T cells without sorting.

Sequenced: blood. These receptors originate from an adult in good health.

Within the sample, this clonotype is medium-sized (0.01 to 0.1%). The chain carries TRBV27 and TRBJ2-3; TRBD1 agrees at 10 bases. With V trimmed by 6 bases and J by 8 bases, 8 bases remained unmatched. This CDR3 comprises 14 residues. CDR1 is MNHEY, CDR2 SMNVEV, per germline (reference sequence). CDR3 bases: TGTGCCAGCAGAACGAGACAGGGGGCCGGTACGCAGTATTTT. Its translation: CASRTRQGAGTQYF.

This clonotype is deemed medium-sized. The rearrangement uses TRBV21-1 and TRBJ1-5; TRBD1 is the table's D call, not checked against the DNA. TRBV21-1 is designated a pseudogene. The CDR3 runs 15 residues. This CDR3 reads CATSFGTLGNQPQHF. The DNA for the CDR3 is TGTGCCACCAGCTTCGGGACATTGGGAAATCAGCCCCAGCATTTT.

The sample holds a few counts of this clonotype. The chain links TRBV6-2 or TRBV6-3 to TRBJ2-7; D is uncertain. The germline V gene encodes CDR1 MNHEY and CDR2 SVGEGT. The V end was cut by 5 bases, the J end by 0 bases, with 14 bases between. This CDR3 spans 15 amino acids. CDR3 DNA: TGTGCCAGCAGTCCCCGGGCCACCCTCTCCTACGAGCAGTACTTC. Encoded protein: CASSPRATLSYEQYF.

This clonotype has ten or more counts. V gene TRBV7-6 combines with J gene TRBJ1-3; D remains ambiguous. The germline V and J ends were trimmed by 1 base and 0 bases, with 7 bases remaining between them. This CDR3 comprises 15 residues. Looked up from germline, CDR1 is SGHVS and CDR2 is FNYEAQ. The CDR3 region is CASSLDFTSGNTIYF. The CDR3 bases are TGTGCCAGCAGCTTAGATTTTACCTCTGGAAACACCATATATTTT.

In this sample, this clonotype turned up many times. V gene TRBV7-2 combines with J gene TRBJ2-3; D unresolved. The CDR3 runs 14 residues. V lost 5 bases and J 4 bases, leaving 13 bases between the germline ends. The V gene's germline CDR1 is SGHTA and CDR2 FQGNSA. The CDR3 region is CASSPLFSSDTQYF. CDR3 nucleotides: TGTGCCAGCAGCCCTCTATTTTCTTCAGATACGCAGTATTTT.

This clonotype appeared many times. This chain's CDR3 is CASSRTDREQFF. The CDR3 DNA reads as TGTGCCAGCAGCAGAACGGACCGGGAGCAGTTCTTC. This chain connects TRBV13 to TRBJ2-1, with D unclear. Trimming cost V 5 bases and J 10 bases, with 12 bases left between them. CDR1 PRHDT and CDR2 FYEKMQ come from the germline V gene (reference sequence). The CDR3 contains 12 residues.

Ten or more counts support this clonotype. The chain joins TRBV11-2 to TRBJ2-1; unclear D gene. The CDR3 runs 14 residues. The germline CDR1 and CDR2 sequences are SGHAT and FQNNGV. The V end was cut by 5 bases, the J end by 6 bases, with 14 bases between. The CDR3 bases are TGTGCCAGCAGCCCGACGCATAGGTCCAATGAGCAGTTCTTC. It codes for CASSPTHRSNEQFF.

This clonotype showed up just a few times. V usage is TRBV30 and J usage is TRBJ2-4, with D maybe TRBD2 (5 bases). This CDR3 is built from 12 residues. Trimming left V 0 bases short and J 13 bases short, with 13 bases between. Per the germline V gene, CDR1 is GTSNPN and CDR2 is SVGIG (reference sequence). CDR3 sequence (DNA): TGTGCCTGGAGTGTGCCCCCTCTAGCACAGTACTTC. The encoded protein is CAWSVPPLAQYF. Full variable domain (remainder filled in from reference TRBV30 and TRBJ2-4): SQTIHQWPATLVQPVGSPLSLECTVEGTSNPNLYWYRQAAGRGLQLLFYSVGIGQISSEVPQNLSASRPQDRQFILSSKKLLLSDSGFYLCAWSVPPLAQYFGAGTRLSVL.

The sample holds many counts of this clonotype. The gene calls are TRBV18 and TRBJ2-5, with D tentatively TRBD1 (6 bases). The CDR3 has 16 residues. The germline CDR1 and CDR2 sequences are KGHSH and LQKENI. Trimming left V 3 bases short and J 4 bases short, with 18 bases between. CDR3 nucleotide sequence: TGTGCCAGCTCACCTTTGGGGGCAGGGGAACGAGAGACCCAGTACTTC. Its translation is CASSPLGAGERETQYF.

This clonotype is labeled medium-sized. The J gene is TRBJ1-5, the V gene TRBV12-3 or TRBV12-4; D ambiguous. The germline V and J ends were trimmed by 6 bases and 7 bases, with 13 bases remaining between them. The CDR3 covers 13 residues. The CDR3: CASSLQEEQPQHF. The CDR3 DNA reads as TGTGCCAGCAGCCTTCAAGAGGAACAGCCCCAGCATTTT.

At least ten counts were recorded for this clonotype. The V and J genes are TRBV10-3 and TRBJ1-1, with 7 positions matching TRBD1. Germline V gives CDR1 ENHRY, CDR2 SYGVKD. V lost 6 bases to trimming and J lost 1 base; unmatched junction nucleotides: 5. The CDR3 consists of 14 residues. This CDR3 is CAIRHDRENTEAFF. CDR3 nucleotide sequence: TGTGCCATCAGACACGACAGGGAGAACACTGAAGCTTTCTTT.

This clonotype has at least ten counts. The rearrangement uses TRBV28 and TRBJ2-7; D perhaps matches TRBD2 (6 bases). Trimming took off 6 bases at V and 3 bases at J, with 15 bases between the two ends. The germline gives CDR1 MDHEN, CDR2 SYDVKM. The CDR3 length is 14 residues. CDR3 region: CASRRAGLNYEQYF. The CDR3 bases are TGTGCCAGCAGGAGGGCGGGGTTGAACTACGAGCAGTACTTC. Together with reference TRBV28 and TRBJ2-7, the CDR3 gives the full variable domain: DVKVTQSSRYLVKRTGEKVFLECVQDMDHENMFWYRQDPGLGLRLIYFSYDVKMKEKGDIPEGYSVSREKKERFSLILESASTNQTSMYLCASRRAGLNYEQYFGPGTRLTVT.

This clonotype was seen ten or more times. CDR3 protein: CASNSLPGRSYEQYF. The CDR3 region has the DNA TGTGCCAGCAATTCATTACCGGGCAGATCCTACGAGCAGTACTTC. This rearrangement joins TRBV6-1 to TRBJ2-7; D unclear. CDR1 is MNHNS and CDR2 is SASEGT in the germline V gene. The ends were cut back, 7 bases at V and 1 base at J, with 17 bases in the middle. The CDR3 spans 15 residues.

This clonotype turned up a few times. J is TRBJ1-2 and V is TRBV29-1; D unclear. CDR1 and CDR2 (germline): SQVTM, ANQGSEA. The V end was cut by 1 base, the J end by 2 bases, with 5 bases between. The CDR3 spans 12 residues. CDR3 amino acids: CSVEGTNYGYTF. In nucleotides, the CDR3 is TGCAGCGTTGAAGGCACGAACTATGGCTACACCTTC.

The J gene is TRBJ1-6, the V gene TRBV20-1; no definite D call. Germline V gene data show CDR1 as DFQATT and CDR2 as SNEGSKA (reference sequence). This CDR3 is 17 amino acids long. Trimming took off 1 base at V and 0 bases at J, with 13 bases between the two ends. CDR3 DNA sequence: TGCAGTGCTAGAGTCCCAGGCCAAAGCTCCTATAATTCACCCCTCCACTTT. Its translation: CSARVPGQSSYNSPLHF.